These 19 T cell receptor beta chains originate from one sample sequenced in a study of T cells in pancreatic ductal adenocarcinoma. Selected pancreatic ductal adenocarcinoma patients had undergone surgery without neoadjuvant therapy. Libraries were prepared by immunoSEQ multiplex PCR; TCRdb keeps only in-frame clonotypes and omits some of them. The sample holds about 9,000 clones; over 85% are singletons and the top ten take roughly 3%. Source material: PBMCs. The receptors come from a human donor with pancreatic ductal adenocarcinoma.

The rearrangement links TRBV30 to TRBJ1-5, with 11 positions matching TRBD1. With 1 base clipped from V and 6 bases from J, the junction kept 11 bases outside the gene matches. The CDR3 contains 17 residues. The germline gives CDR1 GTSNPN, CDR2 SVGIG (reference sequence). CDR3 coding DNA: TGTGCCTGGAGTGACTCGCGGACAGGGGGCTTGGGTCAGCCCCAGCATTTT. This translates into CAWSDSRTGGLGQPQHF.

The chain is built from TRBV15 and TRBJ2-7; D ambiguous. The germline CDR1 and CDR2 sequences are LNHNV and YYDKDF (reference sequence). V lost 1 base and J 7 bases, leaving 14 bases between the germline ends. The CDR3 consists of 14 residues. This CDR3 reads CATSRAGAEWEQYF. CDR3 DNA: TGTGCCACCAGCAGAGCCGGTGCCGAATGGGAGCAGTACTTC.

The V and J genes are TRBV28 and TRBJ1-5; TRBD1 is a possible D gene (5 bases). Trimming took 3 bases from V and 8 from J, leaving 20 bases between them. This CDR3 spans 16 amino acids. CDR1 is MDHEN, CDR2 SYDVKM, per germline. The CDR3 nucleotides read TGTGCCAGCAGTTTCGTCCTCAAGGGGATCAGTAAGCCCCAGCATTTT. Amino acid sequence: CASSFVLKGISKPQHF.

The CDR3 region has the DNA TGTGCCAGCAGTTATGTAGACACAGATACGCAGTATTTT. It is translated as CASSYVDTDTQYF. The V call is TRBV6-5, the J call TRBJ2-3; D gene uncertain. Germline assignment: CDR1 MNHEY and CDR2 SVGAGI. The length of the CDR3 is 13 residues. Trimming took 3 bases from V and 2 from J, leaving 6 bases between them.

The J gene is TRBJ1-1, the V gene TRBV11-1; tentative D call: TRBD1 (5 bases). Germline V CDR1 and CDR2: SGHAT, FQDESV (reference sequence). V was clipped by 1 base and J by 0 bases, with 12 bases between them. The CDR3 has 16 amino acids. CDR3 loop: CASSLGGAGMNTEAFF. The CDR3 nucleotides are TGTGCCAGCAGCTTAGGCGGGGCAGGTATGAACACTGAAGCTTTCTTT.

The CDR3 loop reads CASTPSGQGGGNTIYF. The CDR3 DNA reads as TGTGCCAGTACTCCGTCTGGGCAGGGAGGCGGAAACACCATATATTTT. The V and J genes are TRBV19 and TRBJ1-3; D perhaps matches TRBD1 (5 bases). The CDR3 is 16 amino acids. The germline gives CDR1 LNHDA, CDR2 SQIVND (reference sequence). Trimming stripped 7 bases from V and 4 bases from J, with 20 bases between.

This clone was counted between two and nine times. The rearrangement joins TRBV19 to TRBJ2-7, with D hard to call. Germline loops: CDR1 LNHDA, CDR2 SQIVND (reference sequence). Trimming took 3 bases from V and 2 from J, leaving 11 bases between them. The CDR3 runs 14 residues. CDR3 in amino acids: CASSIGPGTYEQYF. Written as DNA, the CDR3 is TGTGCCAGTAGTATTGGTCCAGGCACCTACGAGCAGTACTTC.

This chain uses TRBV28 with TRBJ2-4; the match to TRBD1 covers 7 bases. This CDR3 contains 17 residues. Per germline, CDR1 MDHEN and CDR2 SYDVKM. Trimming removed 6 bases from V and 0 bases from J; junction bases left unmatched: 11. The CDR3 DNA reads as TGTGCCAGCAGAACTACGACAGGGATACTAGCCAAAAACATTCAGTACTTC. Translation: CASRTTTGILAKNIQYF.

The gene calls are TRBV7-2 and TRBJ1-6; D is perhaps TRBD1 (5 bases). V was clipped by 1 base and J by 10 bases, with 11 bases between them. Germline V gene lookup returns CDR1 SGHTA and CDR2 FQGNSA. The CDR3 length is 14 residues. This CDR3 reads CASSLGGRASPLHF. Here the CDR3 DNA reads TGTGCCAGCAGCTTAGGGGGGAGGGCATCACCCCTCCACTTT.

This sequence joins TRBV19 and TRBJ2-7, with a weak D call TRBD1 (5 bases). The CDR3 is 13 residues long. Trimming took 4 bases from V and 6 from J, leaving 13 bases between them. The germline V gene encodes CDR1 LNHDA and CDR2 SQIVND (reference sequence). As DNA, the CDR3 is TGTGCCAGTAGTAGACAGTCACATTCCGAGCAGTACTTC. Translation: CASSRQSHSEQYF.

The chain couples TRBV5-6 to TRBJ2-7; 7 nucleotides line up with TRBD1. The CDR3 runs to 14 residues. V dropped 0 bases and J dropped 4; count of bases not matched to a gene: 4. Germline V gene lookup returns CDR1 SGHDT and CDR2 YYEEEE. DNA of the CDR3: TGTGCCAGCAGCTTGGTGGACAGGTCATACGAGCAGTACTTC. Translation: CASSLVDRSYEQYF.

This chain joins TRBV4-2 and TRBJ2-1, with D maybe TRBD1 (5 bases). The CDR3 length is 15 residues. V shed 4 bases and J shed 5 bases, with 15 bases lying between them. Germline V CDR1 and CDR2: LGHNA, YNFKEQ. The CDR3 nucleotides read TGTGCCAGCAGCCTGAGGCCAGGGTTGGACAATGAGCAGTTCTTC. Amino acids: CASSLRPGLDNEQFF.

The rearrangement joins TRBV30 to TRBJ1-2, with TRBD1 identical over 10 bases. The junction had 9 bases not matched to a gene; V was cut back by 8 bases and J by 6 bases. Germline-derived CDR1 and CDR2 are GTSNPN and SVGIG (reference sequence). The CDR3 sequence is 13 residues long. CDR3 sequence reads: CARGMDRGDGYTF. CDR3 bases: TGTGCCCGGGGCATGGACAGGGGGGATGGCTACACCTTC.

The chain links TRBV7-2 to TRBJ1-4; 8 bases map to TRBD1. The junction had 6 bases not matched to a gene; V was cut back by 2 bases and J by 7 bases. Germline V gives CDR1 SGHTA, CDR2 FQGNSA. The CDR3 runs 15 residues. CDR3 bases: TGTGCCAGCAGCTTAATACAGGGGGGTTTTGAAAAACTGTTTTTT. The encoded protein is CASSLIQGGFEKLFF.

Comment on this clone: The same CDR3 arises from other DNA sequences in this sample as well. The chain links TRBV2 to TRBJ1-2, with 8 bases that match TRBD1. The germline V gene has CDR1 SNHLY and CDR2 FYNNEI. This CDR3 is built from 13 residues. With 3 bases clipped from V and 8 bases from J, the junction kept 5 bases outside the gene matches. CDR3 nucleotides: TGTGCCAGCAGTGATGCAGGGGGCGGGGGCTACACCTTC. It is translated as CASSDAGGGGYTF.

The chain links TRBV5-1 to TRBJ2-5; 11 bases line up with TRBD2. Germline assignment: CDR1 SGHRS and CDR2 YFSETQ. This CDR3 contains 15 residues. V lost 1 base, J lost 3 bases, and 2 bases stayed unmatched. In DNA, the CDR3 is TGCGCCAGCAGCTTGATGACTAGCGGGGAAGAGACCCAGTACTTC. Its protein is CASSLMTSGEETQYF.

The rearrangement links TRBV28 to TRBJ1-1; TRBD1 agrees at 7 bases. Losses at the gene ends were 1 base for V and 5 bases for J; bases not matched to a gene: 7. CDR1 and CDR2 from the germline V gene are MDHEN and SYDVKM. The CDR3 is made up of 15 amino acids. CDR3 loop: CASSLSRTGGTEAFF. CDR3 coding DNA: TGTGCCAGCAGTTTATCTCGGACAGGCGGGACTGAAGCTTTCTTT.

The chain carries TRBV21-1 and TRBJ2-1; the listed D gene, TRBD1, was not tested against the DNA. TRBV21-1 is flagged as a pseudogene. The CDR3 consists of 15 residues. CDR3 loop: CASSKAGHVYNEQFF. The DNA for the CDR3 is TGTGCCAGCAGCAAAGCCGGACACGTATACAATGAGCAGTTCTTC.

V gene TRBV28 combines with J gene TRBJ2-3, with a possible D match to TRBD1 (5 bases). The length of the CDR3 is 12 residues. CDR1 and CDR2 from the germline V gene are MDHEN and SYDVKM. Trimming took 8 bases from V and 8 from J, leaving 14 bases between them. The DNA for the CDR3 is TGTGCCAGCGTGCGAAGGGGCGGTACGCAGTATTTT. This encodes CASVRRGGTQYF.